Included here is one T cell receptor (beta chain) sequence, with context. This sample was taken from a study of T cells in Graves' hyperthyroidism and ophthalmopathy. As for the study in general: Before any treatment, at initial diagnosis, peripheral blood was collected.

Uncontrolled infection, other autoimmune disease, pregnancy or lactation disqualified patients from enrolment. Using approximately 10 ml of fresh peripheral blood, PBMCs were prepared. Authors of the study amplified TCR beta CDR3 regions from RNA transcripts. The HTBI primer set was used in a first-round RT-PCR of the TCR CDR3. MiXCR, applied by TCRdb to the multiplex PCR reads, yields one record per CDR3 protein. The table records 450,000 to 650,000 distinct CDR3 sequences, 13% to 15% of them present only once. V shed 4 bases and J shed 2 bases, with 15 bases lying between them. This CDR3 region has 16 residues. The germline gives CDR1 MGHRA, CDR2 YSYEKL.

Sequenced input: blood. The TCR was taken from a woman aged 18 to 35 with Graves' ophthalmopathy. The rearrangement uses TRBV4-1 and TRBJ1-3; D gene ambiguous. The CDR3 loop is CASSPGRGGTGNTIYF. DNA of the CDR3: TGCGCCAGCAGCCCAGGACGTGGAGGGACTGGAAACACCATATATTTT.